The rows below give T cell receptor beta chains drawn from one sample of a study of T cells in narcolepsy. TCRdb's copy holds only in-frame clones and misses some; the assay was immunoSEQ multiplex PCR. The sample includes under 30,000 clones, approximately 80% of them seen just once. Sequencing was done on a sample of CD45RA- memory CD4+ T cells from PBMCs. These receptors came from a human donor with narcolepsy. Each CDR3 is given with its conserved first and last residue. The D gene is left open where the match is weak. Only part of the rows carry a size: once, few, many, or a class if the clone is expanded.

TRBJ2-7	-	-	TRBV5-5	CASSPRVGEQYF	TGTGCCAGCAGCCCACGTGTTGGGGAGCAGTACTTC
TRBJ1-2	-	-	TRBV30	CAWSTFPANYGYTF	TGTGCCTGGAGTACCTTCCCAGCCAACTATGGCTACACCTTC
TRBJ1-1	-	-	TRBV7-8	CASSLDPLNTEAFF	TGTGCCAGCAGCTTAGATCCTTTGAACACTGAAGCTTTCTTT
TRBJ1-1	few	-	TRBV7-3	CASSLKGRETEAFF	TGTGCCAGCAGCTTAAAAGGTCGGGAAACTGAAGCTTTCTTT
TRBJ2-2	-	TRBD1	TRBV2	CASSRQGANTGELFF	TGTGCCAGCAGCAGACAGGGGGCAAACACCGGGGAGCTGTTTTTT
TRBJ1-2	-	-	TRBV30	CAWSVTLNYGYTF	TGTGCCTGGAGTGTAACACTTAACTATGGCTACACCTTC
TRBJ2-1	-	-	TRBV5-5	CASSLTPPGLFSYNEQFF	TGTGCCAGCAGCTTGACCCCACCAGGACTGTTCTCCTACAATGAGCAGTTCTTC
TRBJ2-7	-	-	TRBV6-5	CASSPGLGSYEQYF	TGTGCCAGCAGTCCGGGGTTGGGGAGCTACGAGCAGTACTTC
TRBJ1-1	-	TRBD1	TRBV29-1	CSVSETGGHTEAFF	TGCAGCGTTTCAGAGACAGGGGGCCACACTGAAGCTTTCTTT
TRBJ1-5	-	TRBD1	TRBV6-6	CASSYGRGQDQPQHF	TGTGCCAGCAGTTACGGCAGGGGGCAGGATCAGCCCCAGCATTTT
TRBJ2-7	-	TRBD2	TRBV10-2	CASRPGLASYEQYF	TGCGCCAGCAGGCCGGGACTAGCTTCCTACGAGCAGTACTTC
TRBJ2-7	-	-	TRBV30	CAFPLGTSSYEQYF	TGTGCTTTCCCTTTAGGGACAAGCTCCTACGAGCAGTACTTC
TRBJ2-5	-	-	TRBV7-7	CASSLGAGIQETQYF	TGTGCCAGCAGCTTAGGGGCGGGGATACAAGAGACCCAGTACTTC
TRBJ2-1	-	-	TRBV5-1	CASSRSGGSSYNEQFF	TGCGCCAGCAGCCGCTCAGGGGGGAGCTCCTACAATGAGCAGTTCTTC
TRBJ1-1	-	-	TRBV5-6	CASSLVSWQNTEAFF	TGTGCCAGCAGCTTGGTAAGTTGGCAGAACACTGAAGCTTTCTTT
TRBJ2-3	-	-	TRBV5-1	CASSLDFTDMQYF	TGCGCCAGCAGCCTGGACTTCACAGATATGCAGTATTTT
TRBJ1-1	-	TRBD1	TRBV6-5	CASRPTGVYTEAFF	TGTGCCAGCCGCCCAACAGGGGTTTACACTGAAGCTTTCTTT
TRBJ1-4	-	TRBD1	TRBV7-9	CASSDGQGTTNEKLFF	TGTGCCAGCAGCGATGGACAGGGCACAACTAATGAAAAACTGTTTTTT
TRBJ1-1	few	-	TRBV7-9	CASSLAVEAFF	TGTGCCAGCAGCTTAGCCGTTGAAGCTTTCTTT
TRBJ2-1	-	-	TRBV7-2	CASSLSLVLYNEQFF	TGTGCCAGCAGCTTATCCCTAGTTCTCTACAATGAGCAGTTCTTC
TRBJ2-5	-	-	TRBV6-9	CASSYPDRRLETQYF	TGTGCCAGCAGTTACCCCGACCGCAGGTTAGAGACCCAGTACTTC
TRBJ1-1	-	-	TRBV5-6	CASSLATGFGTEAFF	TGTGCCAGCAGCTTGGCGACAGGTTTTGGGACTGAAGCTTTCTTT
TRBJ1-4	-	TRBD1	TRBV5-1	CASSLGLQGANEKLFF	TGCGCCAGCAGCTTGGGGTTGCAGGGGGCTAACGAAAAACTGTTTTTT
TRBJ1-2	-	-	TRBV7-9	CASSPPGRNYGYTF	TGTGCCAGCAGCCCACCGGGACGGAACTATGGCTACACCTTC
TRBJ2-3	-	TRBD2	TRBV7-2	CASSLVPSGGLSTDTQYF	TGTGCCAGCAGCTTAGTACCTAGCGGGGGGTTAAGCACAGATACGCAGTATTTT
TRBJ2-1	-	TRBD2	TRBV7-9	CASSLDGGAWNEQFF	TGTGCCAGCAGCTTAGACGGGGGGGCTTGGAATGAGCAGTTCTTC
TRBJ1-2	-	-	TRBV7-2	CASSLGRLRNYGYTF	TGTGCCAGCAGCTTAGGACGGCTGCGGAACTATGGCTACACCTTC
TRBJ2-3	-	-	TRBV10-1	CASQSTDTQYF	TGCGCCAGCCAGAGCACAGATACGCAGTATTTT
TRBJ1-3	once	TRBD1	TRBV15	CATSEKRTGGTNTIYF	TGTGCCACCAGCGAAAAGCGGACAGGGGGCACAAACACCATATATTTT
TRBJ1-6	-	-	TRBV7-8	CASSLESGGNSPLHF	TGTGCCAGCAGCTTAGAGTCGGGGGGGAATTCACCCCTCCACTTT
TRBJ1-5	-	-	TRBV4-1	CASSQSARGGGNQPQHF	TGCGCCAGCAGCCAATCCGCGAGGGGCGGGGGCAATCAGCCCCAGCATTTT
TRBJ1-4	few	-	TRBV5-4	CASSNDKADEKLFF	TGTGCCAGCAGCAATGACAAGGCCGATGAAAAACTGTTTTTT
TRBJ2-3	few	-	TRBV19	CASSIDHRTDTQYF	TGTGCCAGTAGTATAGATCACAGGACAGATACGCAGTATTTT
TRBJ1-5	-	-	TRBV19	CASSIAWRGLSRNQPQHF	TGTGCCAGTAGTATAGCTTGGCGGGGGCTTAGTCGCAATCAGCCCCAGCATTTT
TRBJ2-1	few	-	TRBV5-1	CASSLAGDPFGEQFF	TGCGCCAGCAGCTTGGCGGGGGACCCCTTCGGTGAGCAGTTCTTC
TRBJ1-1	-	-	TRBV18	CASSQNQVNTEAFF	TGTGCCAGCTCACAGAATCAGGTGAACACTGAAGCTTTCTTT
TRBJ2-4	-	-	TRBV5-6	CASSLGHRLRAKNIQYF	TGTGCCAGCAGCTTGGGGCACAGGTTGAGGGCCAAAAACATTCAGTACTTC
TRBJ1-6	once	TRBD1	TRBV11-2	CASSARTGDNSPLHF	TGTGCCAGCAGCGCGCGGACAGGGGATAATTCACCCCTCCACTTT
TRBJ1-5	-	TRBD1	TRBV2	CASSARQGLNQPQHF	TGTGCCAGCAGTGCGCGACAGGGGTTGAATCAGCCCCAGCATTTT
TRBJ2-2	-	-	TRBV21-1	CASSPTKLAGDGTGELFF	TGTGCCAGCAGCCCTACCAAACTAGCGGGGGATGGGACCGGGGAGCTGTTTTTT
TRBJ2-7	-	-	TRBV6-1	CASSSGIMINHEQYF	TGTGCCAGCAGTTCAGGGATTATGATTAACCACGAGCAGTACTTC
TRBJ1-6	-	-	TRBV7-9	CASSLEQYNSPLHF	TGTGCCAGCAGCTTAGAGCAATATAATTCACCCCTCCACTTT
TRBJ1-5	few	-	TRBV5-1	CASSLSGGNQPQHF	TGCGCCAGCAGCTTGTCTGGGGGCAATCAGCCCCAGCATTTT
TRBJ2-7	-	TRBD2	TRBV13	CASSLQRGEPYEQYF	TGTGCCAGCAGCTTACAGCGGGGGGAACCCTACGAGCAGTACTTC
TRBJ1-4	-	-	TRBV11-2	CASSFSRATNEKLFF	TGTGCCAGCAGCTTCAGCAGGGCCACTAATGAAAAACTGTTTTTT
TRBJ2-7	-	-	TRBV18	CASSPDKSYEQYF	TGTGCCAGCTCGCCGGACAAATCCTACGAGCAGTACTTC
TRBJ1-1	-	-	TRBV14	CASSLEGRGARAEAFF	TGTGCCAGCAGCCTCGAGGGGCGGGGGGCGCGTGCTGAAGCTTTCTTT
TRBJ1-2	-	-	TRBV14	CASSPTVQLANYGYTF	TGTGCCAGCAGCCCGACAGTCCAGCTAGCTAACTATGGCTACACCTTC
TRBJ2-2	few	TRBD2	TRBV7-9	CASSWAGANTGELFF	TGTGCCAGCAGCTGGGCGGGGGCGAACACCGGGGAGCTGTTTTTT
TRBJ1-1	-	TRBD1	TRBV7-9	CASSQLGGTGEVEGAFF	TGTGCCAGCAGTCAATTAGGCGGGACAGGGGAAGTAGAGGGGGCTTTCTTT
TRBJ1-5	-	TRBD1	TRBV19	CASSPGTGVSNQPQHF	TGTGCCAGTAGTCCGGGGACAGGAGTTAGCAATCAGCCCCAGCATTTT
TRBJ2-5	-	-	TRBV20-1	CSARRGETQYF	TGCAGTGCTAGACGCGGGGAGACCCAGTACTTC
TRBJ1-2	-	-	TRBV11-2	CASSSDGYGYTF	TGTGCCAGCAGCTCGGACGGTTATGGCTACACCTTC
TRBJ1-1	-	-	TRBV29-1	CSVEEPRGAEAFF	TGCAGCGTTGAAGAGCCTAGGGGCGCTGAAGCTTTCTTT
TRBJ2-7	few	-	TRBV6-6	CASRGTLGSYEQYF	TGTGCCAGCAGAGGGACCCTCGGCTCCTACGAGCAGTACTTC
TRBJ1-1	-	-	TRBV5-1	CASSRQGAHTEAFF	TGCGCCAGCAGCCGTCAGGGTGCGCACACTGAAGCTTTCTTT
TRBJ1-6	few	-	TRBV6-1	CASSEQGSGNSPLHF	TGTGCCAGCAGTGAACAGGGGAGCGGAAATTCACCCCTCCACTTT
TRBJ1-1	-	TRBD1	TRBV4-1	CASSQWGQAISTEAFF	TGCGCCAGCAGCCAGTGGGGACAGGCGATCTCCACTGAAGCTTTCTTT
TRBJ2-7	-	TRBD1	TRBV25-1	CASSELPRDRGPSEQYF	TGTGCCAGCAGTGAACTGCCCAGGGACAGGGGTCCCTCCGAGCAGTACTTC
TRBJ1-3	few	TRBD1	TRBV4-1	CASSGSGQGFTIYF	TGCGCCAGCAGCGGATCGGGACAGGGTTTTACCATATATTTT